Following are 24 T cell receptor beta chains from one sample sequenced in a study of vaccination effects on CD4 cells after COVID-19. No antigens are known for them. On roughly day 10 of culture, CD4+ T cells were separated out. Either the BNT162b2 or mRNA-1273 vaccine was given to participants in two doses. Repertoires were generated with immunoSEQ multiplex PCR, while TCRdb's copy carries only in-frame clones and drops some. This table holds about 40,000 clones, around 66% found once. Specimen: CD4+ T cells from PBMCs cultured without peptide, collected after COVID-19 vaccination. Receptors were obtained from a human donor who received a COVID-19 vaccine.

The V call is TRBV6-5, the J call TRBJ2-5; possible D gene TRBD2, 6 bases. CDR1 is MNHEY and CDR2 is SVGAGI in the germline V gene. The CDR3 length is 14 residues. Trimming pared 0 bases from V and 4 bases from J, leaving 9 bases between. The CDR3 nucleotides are TGTGCCAGCAGTTACTCGGGGGGAAGAGAGACCCAGTACTTC. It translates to CASSYSGGRETQYF.

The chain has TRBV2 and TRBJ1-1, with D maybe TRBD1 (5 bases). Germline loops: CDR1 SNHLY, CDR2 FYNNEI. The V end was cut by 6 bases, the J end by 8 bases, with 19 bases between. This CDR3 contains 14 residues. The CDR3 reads CASSRRVGGDEAFF. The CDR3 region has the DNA TGTGCCAGCAGCCGACGAGTGGGTGGGGACGAAGCTTTCTTT.

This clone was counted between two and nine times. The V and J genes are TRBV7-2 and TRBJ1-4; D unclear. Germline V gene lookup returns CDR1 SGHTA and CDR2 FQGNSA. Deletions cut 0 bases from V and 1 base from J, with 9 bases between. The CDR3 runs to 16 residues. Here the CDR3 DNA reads TGTGCCAGCAGCTTAGCGCCTGGGAGAACTAATGAAAAACTGTTTTTT. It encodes CASSLAPGRTNEKLFF.

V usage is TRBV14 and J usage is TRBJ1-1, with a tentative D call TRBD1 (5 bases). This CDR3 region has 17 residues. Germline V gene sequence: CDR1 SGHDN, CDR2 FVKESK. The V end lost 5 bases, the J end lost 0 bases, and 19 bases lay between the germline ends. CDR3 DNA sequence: TGTGCCAGCAGCTTTCGACAGCCTCTCCTCCTGAACACTGAAGCTTTCTTT. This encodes CASSFRQPLLLNTEAFF.

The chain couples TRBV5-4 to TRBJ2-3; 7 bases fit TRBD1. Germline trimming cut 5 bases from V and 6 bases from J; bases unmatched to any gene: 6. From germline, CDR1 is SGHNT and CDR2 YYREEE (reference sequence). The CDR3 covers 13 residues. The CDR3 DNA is TGTGCCAGCAGGGGGGACAGTGCGGATACGCAGTATTTT. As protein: CASRGDSADTQYF. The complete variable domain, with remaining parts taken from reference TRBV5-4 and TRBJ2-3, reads ETGVTQSPTHLIKTRGQQVTLRCSSQSGHNTVSWYQQALGQGPQFIFQYYREEENGRGNFPPRFSGLQFPNYSSELNVNALELDDSALYLCASRGDSADTQYFGPGTRLTVL.

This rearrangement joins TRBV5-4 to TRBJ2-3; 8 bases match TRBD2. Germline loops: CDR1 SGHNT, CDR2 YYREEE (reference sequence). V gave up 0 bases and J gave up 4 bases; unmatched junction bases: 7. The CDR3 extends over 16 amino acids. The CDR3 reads CASSLGSGGPSDTQYF. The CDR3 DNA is TGTGCCAGCAGCTTGGGGTCGGGAGGGCCGTCAGATACGCAGTATTTT.

The CDR3 loop is CASSSRPNTGELFF. Written as DNA, the CDR3 is TGTGCCAGCAGTTCCCGACCGAACACCGGGGAGCTGTTTTTT. The chain is built from TRBV6-2 or TRBV6-3 and TRBJ2-2; unclear D gene. Germline V gene sequence: CDR1 MNHEY, CDR2 SVGEGT. The CDR3 is made up of 14 amino acids. Trimming left V 4 bases short and J 0 bases short, with 6 bases between.

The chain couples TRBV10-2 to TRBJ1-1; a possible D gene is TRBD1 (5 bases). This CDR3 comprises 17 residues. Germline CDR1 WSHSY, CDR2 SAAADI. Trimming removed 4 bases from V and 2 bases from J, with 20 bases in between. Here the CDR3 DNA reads TGCGCCAGCAGTGTGGGGGGTCTAAAGGAACCAAACACTGAAGCTTTCTTT. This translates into CASSVGGLKEPNTEAFF.

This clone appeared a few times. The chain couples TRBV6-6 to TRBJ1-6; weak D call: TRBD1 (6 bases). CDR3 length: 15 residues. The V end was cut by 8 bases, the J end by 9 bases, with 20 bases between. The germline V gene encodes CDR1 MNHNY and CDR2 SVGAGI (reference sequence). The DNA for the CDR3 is TGTGCCAGCCTAAAAGAATGGGGGGCTGGTTCACCCCTCCACTTT. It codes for CASLKEWGAGSPLHF.

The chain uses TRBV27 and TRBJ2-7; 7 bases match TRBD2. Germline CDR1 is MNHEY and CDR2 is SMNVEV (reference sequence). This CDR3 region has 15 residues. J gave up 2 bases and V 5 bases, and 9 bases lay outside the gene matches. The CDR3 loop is CASSQTGGFTYEQYF. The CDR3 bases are TGTGCCAGCAGTCAGACCGGGGGGTTCACCTACGAGCAGTACTTC.

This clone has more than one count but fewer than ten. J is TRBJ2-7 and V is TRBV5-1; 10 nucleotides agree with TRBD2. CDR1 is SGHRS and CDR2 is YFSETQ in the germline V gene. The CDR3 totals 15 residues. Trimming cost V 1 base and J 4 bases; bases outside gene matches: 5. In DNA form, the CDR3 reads TGCGCCAGCAGCTTGTTGGCTAGCGGGAGATACGAGCAGTACTTC. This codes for CASSLLASGRYEQYF.

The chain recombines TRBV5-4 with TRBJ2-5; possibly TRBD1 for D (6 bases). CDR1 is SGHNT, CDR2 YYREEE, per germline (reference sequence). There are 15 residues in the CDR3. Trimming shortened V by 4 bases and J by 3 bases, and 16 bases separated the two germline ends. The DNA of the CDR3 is TGTGCCAGCAGCCCCTCAGGCAGGGGCGAAGAGACCCAGTACTTC. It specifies CASSPSGRGEETQYF.

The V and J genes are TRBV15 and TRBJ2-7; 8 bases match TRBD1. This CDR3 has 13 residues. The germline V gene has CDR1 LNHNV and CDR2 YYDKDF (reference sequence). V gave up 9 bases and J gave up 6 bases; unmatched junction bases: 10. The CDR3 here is CATNTGTGSEQYF. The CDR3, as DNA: TGTGCCACTAACACCGGGACAGGTTCCGAGCAGTACTTC.

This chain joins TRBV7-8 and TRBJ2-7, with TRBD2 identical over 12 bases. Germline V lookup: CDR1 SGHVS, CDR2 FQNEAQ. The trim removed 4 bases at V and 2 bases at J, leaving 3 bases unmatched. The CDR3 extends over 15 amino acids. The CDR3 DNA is TGTGCCAGCAGCTCTAGCGGGGGGGCCGCCTACGAGCAGTACTTC. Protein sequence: CASSSSGGAAYEQYF.

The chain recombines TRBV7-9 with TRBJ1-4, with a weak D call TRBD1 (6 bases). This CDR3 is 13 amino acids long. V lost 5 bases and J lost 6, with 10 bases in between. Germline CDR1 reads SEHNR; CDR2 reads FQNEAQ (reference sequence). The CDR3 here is CASSPTGYEKLFF. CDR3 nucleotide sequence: TGTGCCAGCAGCCCTACAGGGTATGAAAAACTGTTTTTT.

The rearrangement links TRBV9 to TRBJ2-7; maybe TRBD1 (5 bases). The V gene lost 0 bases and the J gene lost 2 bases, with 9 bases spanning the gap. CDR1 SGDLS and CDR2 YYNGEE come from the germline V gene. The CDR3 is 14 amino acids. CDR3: CASSVGQSPYEQYF. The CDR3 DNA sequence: TGTGCCAGCAGCGTAGGACAGTCCCCCTACGAGCAGTACTTC.

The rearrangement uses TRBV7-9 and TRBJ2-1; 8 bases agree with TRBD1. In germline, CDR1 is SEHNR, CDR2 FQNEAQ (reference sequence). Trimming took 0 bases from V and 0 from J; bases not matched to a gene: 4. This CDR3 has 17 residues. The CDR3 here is CASSLAGTGSSYNEQFF. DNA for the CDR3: TGTGCCAGCAGCTTAGCGGGGACAGGAAGCTCCTACAATGAGCAGTTCTTC. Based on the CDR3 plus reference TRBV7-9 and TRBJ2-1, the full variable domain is DTGVSQNPRHKITKRGQNVTFRCDPISEHNRLYWYRQTLGQGPEFLTYFQNEAQLEKSRLLSDRFSAERPKGSFSTLEIQRTEQGDSAMYLCASSLAGTGSSYNEQFFGPGTRLTVL.

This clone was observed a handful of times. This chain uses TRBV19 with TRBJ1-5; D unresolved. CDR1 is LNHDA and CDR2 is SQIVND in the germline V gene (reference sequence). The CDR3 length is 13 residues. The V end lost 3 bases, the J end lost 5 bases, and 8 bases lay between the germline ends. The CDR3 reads CASSIRGDQPQHF. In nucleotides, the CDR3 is TGTGCCAGTAGTATCCGAGGTGATCAGCCCCAGCATTTT.

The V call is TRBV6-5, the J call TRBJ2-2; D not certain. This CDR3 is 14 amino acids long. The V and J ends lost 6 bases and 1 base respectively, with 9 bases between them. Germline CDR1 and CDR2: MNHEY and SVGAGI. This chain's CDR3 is CASRKLGNTGELFF. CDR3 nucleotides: TGTGCCAGCAGAAAACTGGGGAACACCGGGGAGCTGTTTTTT.

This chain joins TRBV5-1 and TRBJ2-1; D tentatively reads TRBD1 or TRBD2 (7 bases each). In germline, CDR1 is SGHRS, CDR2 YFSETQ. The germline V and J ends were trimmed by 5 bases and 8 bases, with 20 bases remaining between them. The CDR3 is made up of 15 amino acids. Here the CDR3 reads CASSYNEQGRDEQFF. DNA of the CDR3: TGCGCCAGCAGTTATAACGAACAGGGGAGGGATGAGCAGTTCTTC.

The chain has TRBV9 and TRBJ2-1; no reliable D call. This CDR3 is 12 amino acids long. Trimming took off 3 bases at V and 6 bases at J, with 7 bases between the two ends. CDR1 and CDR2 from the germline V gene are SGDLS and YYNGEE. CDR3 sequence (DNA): TGTGCCAGCAGCGCCTCGCCCAATGAGCAGTTCTTC. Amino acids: CASSASPNEQFF.

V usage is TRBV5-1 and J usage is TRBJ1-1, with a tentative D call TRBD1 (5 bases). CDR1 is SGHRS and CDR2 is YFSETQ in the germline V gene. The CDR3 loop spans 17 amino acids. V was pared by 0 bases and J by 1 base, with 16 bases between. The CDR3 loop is CASSLEVWGVQNTEAFF. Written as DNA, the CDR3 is TGCGCCAGCAGCTTGGAAGTTTGGGGGGTACAGAACACTGAAGCTTTCTTT.

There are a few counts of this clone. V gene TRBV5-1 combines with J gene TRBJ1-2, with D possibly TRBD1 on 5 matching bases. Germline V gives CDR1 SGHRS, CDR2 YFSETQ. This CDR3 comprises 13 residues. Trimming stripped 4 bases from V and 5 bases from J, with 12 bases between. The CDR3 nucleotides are TGCGCCAGCAGCCTGGACATCCAATATGGCTACACCTTC. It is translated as CASSLDIQYGYTF. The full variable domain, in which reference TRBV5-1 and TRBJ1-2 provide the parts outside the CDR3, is KAGVTQTPRYLIKTRGQQVTLSCSPISGHRSVSWYQQTPGQGLQFLFEYFSETQRNKGNFPGRFSGRQFSNSRSEMNVSTLELGDSALYLCASSLDIQYGYTFGSGTRLTVV.

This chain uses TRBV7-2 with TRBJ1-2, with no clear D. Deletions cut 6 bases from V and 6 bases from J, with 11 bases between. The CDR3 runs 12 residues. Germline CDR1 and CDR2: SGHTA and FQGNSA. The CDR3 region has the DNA TGTGCCAGCAGTGCGGGATTTAATGGCTACACCTTC. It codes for CASSAGFNGYTF.